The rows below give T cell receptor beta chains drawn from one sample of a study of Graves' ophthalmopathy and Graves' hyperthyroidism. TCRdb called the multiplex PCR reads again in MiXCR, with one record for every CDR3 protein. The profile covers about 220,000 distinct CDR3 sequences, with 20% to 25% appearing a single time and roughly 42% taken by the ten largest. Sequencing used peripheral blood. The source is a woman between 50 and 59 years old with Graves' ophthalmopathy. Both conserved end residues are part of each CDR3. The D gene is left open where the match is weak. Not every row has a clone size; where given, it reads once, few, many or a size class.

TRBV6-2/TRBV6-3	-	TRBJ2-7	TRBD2	TGTGCCAGCAGTTTTCTAGCGGGGCCATACGAGCAGTACTTC	CASSFLAGPYEQYF
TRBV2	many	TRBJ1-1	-	TGTGCCAGCAGTGAAGCGCAGAGGGATGGCACTGAAGCTTTCTTT	CASSEAQRDGTEAFF
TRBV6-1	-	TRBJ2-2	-	TGTGCCAGCAACTCCACCCACAGGAACACCGGGGAGCTGTTTTTT	CASNSTHRNTGELFF
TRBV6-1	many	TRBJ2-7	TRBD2	TGTGCCAGTACCGGGACTAGCGGCTACGAGCAGTACTTC	CASTGTSGYEQYF
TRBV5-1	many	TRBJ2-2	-	TGCGCCAGCAGTTCGGGTGCGAACACCGGGGAGCTGTTTTTT	CASSSGANTGELFF
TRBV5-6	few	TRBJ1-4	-	TGTGCCAGCAGCTTGGCCTATACAGCAACTAATGAAAAACTGTTTTTT	CASSLAYTATNEKLFF
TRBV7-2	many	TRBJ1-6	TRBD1	TGTGCCAGCAGCCCGCCCTTAAAAACCGGGACAGGGGGATCACCCCTCCACTTT	CASSPPLKTGTGGSPLHF
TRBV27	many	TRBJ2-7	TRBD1	TGTGCCAGCAGTTTCAATCGGGACAGGGCCTACGAGCAGTACTTC	CASSFNRDRAYEQYF
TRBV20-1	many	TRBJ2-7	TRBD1	TGCAGTGCTCAGGGGGCTAAGGGGTCCTACGAGCAGTACTTC	CSAQGAKGSYEQYF
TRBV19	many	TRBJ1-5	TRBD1	TGTGCCAGTAGGAATAGGGGACAGGGGAGCAATCAGCCCCAGCATTTT	CASRNRGQGSNQPQHF
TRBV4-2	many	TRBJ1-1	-	TGTGCCAGCAGCGAGAAGCCGGGGACTGAAGCTTTCTTT	CASSEKPGTEAFF
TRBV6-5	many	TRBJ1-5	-	TGTGCCAGCAGTTACGGGGGGCAGAACAATCAGCCCCAGCATTTT	CASSYGGQNNQPQHF
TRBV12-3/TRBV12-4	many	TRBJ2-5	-	TGTGCCAGCACCATATATGACGGAGGAGAGACCCAGTACTTC	CASTIYDGGETQYF
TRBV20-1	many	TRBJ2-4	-	TGCAGTGCCACTCCGTTGAACAAAAACATTCAGTACTTC	CSATPLNKNIQYF
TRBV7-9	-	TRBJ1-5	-	TGTGCCAGCAGCCCCTTTGTTAATCAGCCCCAGCATTTT	CASSPFVNQPQHF
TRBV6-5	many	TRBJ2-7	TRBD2	TGTGCCAGCAGTACCCCCGTAGCGGGAGGGCCGAACGAGCAGTACTTC	CASSTPVAGGPNEQYF
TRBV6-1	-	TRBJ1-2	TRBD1	TGTGCCAGCAGTGCGCCGGGACAGGATAACTATGGCTACACCTTC	CASSAPGQDNYGYTF
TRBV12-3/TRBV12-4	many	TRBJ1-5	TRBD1	TGTGCCAGCAGTTTAGCCCCGACAGGGAATCAGCCCCAGCATTTT	CASSLAPTGNQPQHF
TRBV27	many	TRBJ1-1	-	TGTGCCAGCAGTTTACGGGGGGTTAGGAACACTGAAGCTTTCTTT	CASSLRGVRNTEAFF
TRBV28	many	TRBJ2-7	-	TGTGCCAGCAGTTTGGCAGGCCGCAGCTCCTACGAGCAGTACTTC	CASSLAGRSSYEQYF
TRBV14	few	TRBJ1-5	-	TGTGCCAGCAGCCAAGGATTGTTTCAGCCCCAGCATTTT	CASSQGLFQPQHF
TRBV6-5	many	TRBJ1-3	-	TGTGTCAGCACGGGGGGAAACACCATATATTTT	CVSTGGNTIYF
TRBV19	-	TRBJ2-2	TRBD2	TGTGCCAGTAGGAAGACTAGCGGGCAGAACACCGGGGAGCTGTTTTTT	CASRKTSGQNTGELFF
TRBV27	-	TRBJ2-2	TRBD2	TGTGCCAGCAGTATTACGGGAGGCGGTATCGGGGAGCTGTTTTTT	CASSITGGGIGELFF
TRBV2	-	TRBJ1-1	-	TGTGCCAGCAGGGGGGATTCAACCATCACTGAAGCTTTCTTT	CASRGDSTITEAFF
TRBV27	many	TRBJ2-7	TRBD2	TGTGCCAGCAGTTTCGGACTAGCTGGAGGGTACGAGCAGTACTTC	CASSFGLAGGYEQYF
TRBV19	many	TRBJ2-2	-	TGTGCCAGTACCTGGAGCGCAAACACCGGGGAGCTGTTTTTT	CASTWSANTGELFF
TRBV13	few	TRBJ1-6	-	TGTGCCAGCAGCTTAGCCAGCCTCTCCTATAATTCACCCCTCCACTTT	CASSLASLSYNSPLHF
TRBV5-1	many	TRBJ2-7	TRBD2	TGCGCCAGCAGCACACTAGCGCCCGACTTATCCTACGAGCAGTACTTC	CASSTLAPDLSYEQYF